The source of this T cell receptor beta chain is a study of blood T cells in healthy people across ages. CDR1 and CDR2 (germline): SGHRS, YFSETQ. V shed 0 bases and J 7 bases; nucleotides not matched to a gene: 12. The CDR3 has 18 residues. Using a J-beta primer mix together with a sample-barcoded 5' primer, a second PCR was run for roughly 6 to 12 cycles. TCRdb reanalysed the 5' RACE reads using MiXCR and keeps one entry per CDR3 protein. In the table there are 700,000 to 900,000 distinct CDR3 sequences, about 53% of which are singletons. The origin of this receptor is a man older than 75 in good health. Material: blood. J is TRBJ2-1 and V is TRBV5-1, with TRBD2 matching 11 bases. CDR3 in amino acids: CASSLVPIPGLAANEQFF. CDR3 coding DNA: TGCGCCAGCAGCTTGGTACCAATACCGGGACTAGCGGCGAATGAGCAGTTCTTC.